The present entry profiles one TCR beta chain with its context. Using immunoSEQ multiplex PCR, the repertoire was profiled, and TCRdb retains in-frame clones only, with some absent. This table holds a few hundred thousand clones, roughly 87% found once. This sample stems from a study of blood T cell repertoires in COVID-19. The V end lost 6 bases, the J end lost 1 base, and 13 bases lay between the germline ends. Per germline, CDR1 ENHRY and CDR2 SYGVKD. The CDR3 runs 15 residues. This sequence originates from a man in his late teens or twenties with acute COVID-19. The rearrangement uses TRBV10-3 and TRBJ1-5, with D possibly TRBD1 on 5 matching bases. Sequencing was carried out using PBMCs or T cells enriched from blood (not recorded which). In DNA form, the CDR3 reads TGTGCCATCAGCCCCAGGGCGGAGAGCAATCAGCCCCAGCATTTT. It is translated as CAISPRAESNQPQHF.